The 3 T cell receptor beta chains below were found in one sample sequenced in a study of T cell clonotyping in hematopoietic cell transplantation. Time point given: recipient sample about 28 days before transplant, after cytoreduction. Some clones are missing from TCRdb's copy, which holds only in-frame ones; the method was immunoSEQ multiplex PCR. Among roughly 27,000 clones listed, 65% to 90% were seen once. The sequencing used peripheral blood mononuclear cells, collected before stem cell transplant. The receptors were gathered from a woman aged 60-75 years with acute myeloid leukemia. Some clones in this sample may be carry-over from other donors' samples.

V gene TRBV5-4 combines with J gene TRBJ1-2; a weak D match, TRBD1 (5 bases). The CDR3 has 13 amino acids. Trimming shortened V by 3 bases and J by 5 bases, and 11 bases separated the two germline ends. From germline, CDR1 is SGHNT and CDR2 YYREEE (reference sequence). The CDR3 DNA is TGTGCCAGCAGCTATACAGGCCCATATGGCTACACCTTC. Translated, it gives CASSYTGPYGYTF.

J is TRBJ2-7 and V is TRBV27, with D possibly TRBD1 on 6 matching bases. Germline CDR1 reads MNHEY; CDR2 reads SMNVEV (reference sequence). The CDR3 runs 14 residues. V dropped 5 bases and J dropped 1 base, with 12 bases sitting between them. CDR3 sequence: CASSRRQESYEQYF. The CDR3 DNA reads TGTGCCAGCAGTCGGCGACAGGAGTCCTACGAGCAGTACTTC.

J is TRBJ1-6 and V is TRBV6-5; a possible D gene is TRBD1 (5 bases). The CDR3 runs 15 residues. Germline assignment: CDR1 MNHEY and CDR2 SVGAGI. With 4 bases removed from V and 9 bases from J, the gap between germline ends came to 16 bases. The CDR3 spells CASSSGRSRASPLHF. In DNA form, the CDR3 reads TGTGCCAGCAGTTCGGGACGCAGCAGGGCTTCACCCCTCCACTTT.